This T cell receptor beta chain was captured by sequencing in a study of blood T cell repertoires in COVID-19. Generated by immunoSEQ multiplex PCR, the TCRdb table keeps only in-frame clones and is missing some. The sample yields some 72,000 clones, more than 75% seen once. V lost 2 bases and J lost 4; bases outside the gene matches: 5. CDR1 is LGHDT, CDR2 YNNKEL, per germline (reference sequence). The CDR3 contains 15 residues. The sample taken for sequencing was peripheral blood. The rearrangement joins TRBV3-1 (or the pseudogene TRBV3-2) to TRBJ2-1; 7 bases are shared with TRBD2. The source of this sequence is a man in his fifties with active or convalescent COVID-19. The DNA of the CDR3 is TGTGCCAGCAGCCAACGGGGGGTTGGATACAATGAGCAGTTCTTC. The encoded protein is CASSQRGVGYNEQFF.